A selection of T cell receptor beta chains follows, all from one sample in a study of patients and donors after allogeneic stem cell transplantation. Each CDR3 protein is one row after TCRdb ran MiXCR on the RT-PCR reads. The sample includes around 160,000 distinct CDR3 sequences, 30% of them seen just once. Sequenced material: blood, either unsorted or a sorted T cell fraction (not recorded which). These receptors were obtained from a human donor who was either an allogeneic HSCT recipient or a stem cell or donor lymphocyte infusion donor (not recorded which). It is not recorded whose cells these are; they may come from a transplant donor. Both conserved end residues are part of each CDR3. The D gene is left open where the match is weak. Expanded clones get a size class; other rows say once, few or many, or leave the size out.

j_call v_call clone_size d_call cdr3_nt cdr3_aa
TRBJ2-7 TRBV2 . TRBD2 TGTGCCAGCAGTGAAGGGGGTAGCGGGAGTCGGGAGCAGTACTTC CASSEGGSGSREQYF
TRBJ2-1 TRBV9 few TRBD2 TGTGCCAGCAGCGCCCGACTAGCACCCTACAATGAGCAGTTCTTC CASSARLAPYNEQFF
TRBJ1-2 TRBV20-1 . . TGCAGTGCTAGAGATACGTTTGGGCTCCGCGGCTACACCTTC CSARDTFGLRGYTF
TRBJ1-1 TRBV7-2 few . TGTGCCAGCACCTTCGGGGCGTACACTGAAGCTTTCTTT CASTFGAYTEAFF
TRBJ2-7 TRBV29-1 . TRBD1 TGCAGCGTTCTCAGGGGGCGGTACGAGCAGTACTTC CSVLRGRYEQYF
TRBJ1-2 TRBV29-1 many . TGCAGCGTTGAAGAGCCGCGTAACTATGGCTACACCTTC CSVEEPRNYGYTF
TRBJ1-1 TRBV20-1 . TRBD1 TGCAGTGCCGAAAACAGGGGGCTTTTCACTGAAGCTTTCTTT CSAENRGLFTEAFF
TRBJ2-2 TRBV29-1 . TRBD1 TGCAGCGTCTGGGCCCAACAGGGGAAGACGGCCGGGGAGCTGTTTTTT CSVWAQQGKTAGELFF
TRBJ1-2 TRBV5-1 many TRBD1 TGCGCCAGCAGCCCCGGACAGGGGGCAATCGACTATGGCTACACCTTC CASSPGQGAIDYGYTF
TRBJ1-1 TRBV10-3 few . TGTGCCATCAGTGAGTCTTCGGTACTGAACACTGAAGCTTTCTTT CAISESSVLNTEAFF
TRBJ2-1 TRBV6-5 few TRBD2 TGTGCCAGCAGTTACCGGACTAGCCGGGGTGATGAGCAGTTCTTC CASSYRTSRGDEQFF
TRBJ1-5 TRBV28 few . TGTGCCAGCAGTTTATGGGGTCAGCCCCTCGGTCAGCCCCAGCATTTT CASSLWGQPLGQPQHF
TRBJ2-3 TRBV4-3 . TRBD1 TGCGCCAGCAGCCAAGAGGGACAGGGCGGGACAGATACGCAGTATTTT CASSQEGQGGTDTQYF
TRBJ1-5 TRBV6-2/TRBV6-3 few . TGTGCCAGTCGGGGAAGGGGCAATCAGCCCCAGCATTTT CASRGRGNQPQHF
TRBJ1-1 TRBV7-8 few . TGTGCCAGCAGCAAGGACGGACGTGTGAACACTGAAGCTTTCTTT CASSKDGRVNTEAFF
TRBJ2-7 TRBV30 . . TGTGCCTGGGGTCAGGGGGGAAGCTCCTACGAGCAGTACTTC CAWGQGGSSYEQYF
TRBJ1-2 TRBV20-1 few . TGCAGTGCTAGGAGCGGCCGCGGCTACACCTTC CSARSGRGYTF
TRBJ1-1 TRBV6-5 few . TGTGCCAGCAGTTACTCCTATTCCACTGAAGCTTTCTTT CASSYSYSTEAFF
TRBJ2-1 TRBV5-1 once . TGCGCCAGCAGCGCCCAGGGCCGGGAGCAGTTCTTC CASSAQGREQFF
TRBJ2-6 TRBV7-9 . . TGTGCCAGCAGCTTCCCCCCCAGCGTCCTGACTTTC CASSFPPSVLTF
TRBJ2-7 TRBV4-1 . . TGCGCCAGCAGCCAGATCGCCGGAGGGAGTAGCTCCTACGAGCAGTACTTC CASSQIAGGSSSYEQYF
TRBJ2-7 TRBV20-1 once . TGCAGTGCTAGACTGGAGACTAGTTTCCCCTACGAGCAGTACTTC CSARLETSFPYEQYF
TRBJ2-7 TRBV20-1 . . TGCAGTGCTAGAGACCCCCTCGGGGTTCGAAGAAGCGAGCAGTACTTC CSARDPLGVRRSEQYF
TRBJ1-1 TRBV6-5 few . TGTGCCAGCACCAATGGTCCGGGCACTGAAGCTTTCTTT CASTNGPGTEAFF
TRBJ2-3 TRBV7-6 few . TGTGCCAGCAGCTTGGACGCCCACACAGATACGCAGTATTTT CASSLDAHTDTQYF
TRBJ2-1 TRBV5-1 . TRBD2 TGCGCCAGCAGCTTGGTGGGACTAGCGGCCTCCTACAATGAGCAGTTCTTC CASSLVGLAASYNEQFF
TRBJ2-1 TRBV20-1 . TRBD2 TGCAGTGCGGGGGGCAGCGGGAGCTCCTACAATGAGCAGTTCTTC CSAGGSGSSYNEQFF
TRBJ2-5 TRBV11-3 few . TGTGCCAGCAGCTTAGTAGGCGGCCAAGAGACCCAGTACTTC CASSLVGGQETQYF
TRBJ1-5 TRBV10-2 many . TGCGCCAGCAGCGAAGTGTATAGCAATCAGCCCCAGCATTTT CASSEVYSNQPQHF
TRBJ1-1 TRBV28 . . TGTGCCAGCAGTTTAATTACGAACACTGAAGCTTTCTTT CASSLITNTEAFF
TRBJ2-7 TRBV12-3/TRBV12-4 . TRBD1 TGTGCCAGCAGTTTGGACAGGGAGTATTACGAGCAGTACTTC CASSLDREYYEQYF
TRBJ2-5 TRBV20-1 once . TGCAGTGCTATAGATCTCCCAGGAGGGGCAGAGACCCAGTACTTC CSAIDLPGGAETQYF
TRBJ2-3 TRBV27 few TRBD1 TGTGCCAGCAGTTTCCGGGACAGGGACACAGATACGCAGTATTTT CASSFRDRDTDTQYF
TRBJ1-5 TRBV5-6 . . TGTGCCAGCAGCTTGATGAGGGATCCATATAGCAATCAGCCCCAGCATTTT CASSLMRDPYSNQPQHF
TRBJ1-2 TRBV19 few . TGTGCCAGTAGTATATCAGGGGCCGGCGGCTACACCTTC CASSISGAGGYTF
TRBJ1-1 TRBV7-9 few . TGTGCCAGCAGCCCGCCGGGGGGCGGAGGCACTGAAGCTTTCTTT CASSPPGGGGTEAFF
TRBJ1-5 TRBV27 few . TGTGCCAGCAGACCCGGACAGCCTGGCAATCAGCCCCAGCATTTT CASRPGQPGNQPQHF
TRBJ1-1 TRBV7-9 few . TGTGCCAGCAGCTTAAAGCGACAAAGGGCAGGACCTTCCTCTGAAGCTTTCTTT CASSLKRQRAGPSSEAFF
TRBJ2-2 TRBV29-1 . . TGCAGCGTGTTAAGGAACACCGGGGAGCTGTTTTTT CSVLRNTGELFF
TRBJ2-7 TRBV30 . TRBD2 TGTGCCTGGAGTATGGGCGGGAGTTACGAGCAGTACTTC CAWSMGGSYEQYF
TRBJ1-1 TRBV5-1 many TRBD1 TGCGCCAGCAGCTTGCAGGGGGCGCCTGCGGTAACTGAAGCTTTCTTT CASSLQGAPAVTEAFF
TRBJ1-1 TRBV6-5 many . TGTGCCAGCAGTTATTGGGGGCGGAACACTGAAGCTTTCTTT CASSYWGRNTEAFF
TRBJ1-2 TRBV7-9 . . TGTGCCAGCAGCCCAGCAGCCGGGACACCGCTGGGCTACACCTTC CASSPAAGTPLGYTF
TRBJ2-2 TRBV7-9 . . TGTGCCAGCAGCTCTTACACGCCCAACACCGGGGAGCTGTTTTTT CASSSYTPNTGELFF
TRBJ1-1 TRBV12-3/TRBV12-4 . . TGTGCCAGCAGTTTTGTCGTCAGGGGTGAAGCTTTCTTT CASSFVVRGEAFF
TRBJ1-3 TRBV5-1 . . TGCGCCAGCAGCACCGGGACCGCTTCTGGAAACACCATATATTTT CASSTGTASGNTIYF
TRBJ2-6 TRBV7-3 once . TGTGCCAGCAGGGGTTCAGGCCCTGGGGCCAACGTCCTGACTTTC CASRGSGPGANVLTF
TRBJ1-1 TRBV29-1 many . TGCAGCGTCGGACGGGGGGACACTGAAGCTTTCTTT CSVGRGDTEAFF
TRBJ2-5 TRBV3-1 . . TGTGCCAGCAGCCAAGATCCAGAGACCCAGTACTTC CASSQDPETQYF
TRBJ2-2 TRBV11-2 . TRBD2 TGTGCCAGCAGCAGGCGGGGGGCAGCCACCGGGGAGCTGTTTTTT CASSRRGAATGELFF
TRBJ1-3 TRBV4-1 few . TGCGCCAGCAGCCAAGAGAGAGGCGTGGCGGGTGGAAACACCATATATTTT CASSQERGVAGGNTIYF
TRBJ2-1 TRBV20-1 . . TGCAGTGCCCGCTACAATGAGCAGTTCTTC CSARYNEQFF
TRBJ1-4 TRBV7-2 . TRBD1 TGTGCCAGCAGCTTCTTCGGACAGGGCGGTTTTGGAAAACTGTTTTTT CASSFFGQGGFGKLFF
TRBJ1-5 TRBV5-6 few . TGTGCCAGCAGCTTGGCGGGGGGCAGGCAGCCCCAGCATTTT CASSLAGGRQPQHF
TRBJ1-5 TRBV24-1 many . TGTGCCACCAGTGATTTTTATAGCAATCAGCCCCAGCATTTT CATSDFYSNQPQHF
TRBJ2-7 TRBV4-2 few . TGTGCCAGCAGCCAAGAGCGCGAGCAGTACTTC CASSQEREQYF
TRBJ2-3 TRBV20-1 . TRBD2 TGCAGTGCTAGAGTAGCGGGAGGGGGCACAGATACGCAGTATTTT CSARVAGGGTDTQYF
TRBJ2-1 TRBV20-1 . TRBD2 TGCAGTGCTAGAGTACAGACTAGCCGAAATGAGCAGTTCTTC CSARVQTSRNEQFF
TRBJ2-5 TRBV5-1 few . TGCGCCAGCAGCCAGAACATTATCCAAGAGACCCAGTACTTC CASSQNIIQETQYF
TRBJ1-6 TRBV5-1 . TRBD1 TGCGCCAGCAGCTTGGACGGACAGGGGGTTACTTCACCCCTCCACTTT CASSLDGQGVTSPLHF